The present entry profiles one T cell receptor beta chain with its context. The protocol was immunoSEQ multiplex PCR, while the TCRdb copy is restricted to in-frame clones and leaves out a portion. The table lists approximately 170,000 clones, roughly 84% of them singletons. The germline CDR1 and CDR2 sequences are SGHTA and FQGNSA. CDR3 length equals 15 residues. Trimming cost V 6 bases and J 0 bases, with 15 bases left between them. This entry comes from a study of blood T cell repertoires in COVID-19. Study background: Collection of acute and convalescent COVID-19 samples took place in the United States, Italy and Spain.

Sequences were obtained from PBMCs or T cells enriched from blood (not recorded which). This TCR was recovered from a woman aged 45 to 65 who had recovered from COVID-19. The V and J genes are TRBV7-2 and TRBJ2-7; possibly TRBD1 for D (6 bases). This CDR3 is CASRFDRRSSYEQYF. The CDR3 DNA is TGTGCCAGCAGGTTTGACAGGCGAAGCTCCTACGAGCAGTACTTC.